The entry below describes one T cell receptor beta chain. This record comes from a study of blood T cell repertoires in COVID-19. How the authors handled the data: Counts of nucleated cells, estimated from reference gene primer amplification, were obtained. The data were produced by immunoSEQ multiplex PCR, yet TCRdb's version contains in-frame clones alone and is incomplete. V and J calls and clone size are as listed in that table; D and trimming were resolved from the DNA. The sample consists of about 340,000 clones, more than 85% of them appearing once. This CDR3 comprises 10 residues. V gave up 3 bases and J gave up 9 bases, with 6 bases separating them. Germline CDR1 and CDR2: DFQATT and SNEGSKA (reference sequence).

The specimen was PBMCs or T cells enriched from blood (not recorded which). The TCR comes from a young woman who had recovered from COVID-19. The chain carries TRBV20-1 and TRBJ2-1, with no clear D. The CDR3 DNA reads TGCAGTGCTAGGGTCGGTGAGCAGTTCTTC. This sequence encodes CSARVGEQFF.